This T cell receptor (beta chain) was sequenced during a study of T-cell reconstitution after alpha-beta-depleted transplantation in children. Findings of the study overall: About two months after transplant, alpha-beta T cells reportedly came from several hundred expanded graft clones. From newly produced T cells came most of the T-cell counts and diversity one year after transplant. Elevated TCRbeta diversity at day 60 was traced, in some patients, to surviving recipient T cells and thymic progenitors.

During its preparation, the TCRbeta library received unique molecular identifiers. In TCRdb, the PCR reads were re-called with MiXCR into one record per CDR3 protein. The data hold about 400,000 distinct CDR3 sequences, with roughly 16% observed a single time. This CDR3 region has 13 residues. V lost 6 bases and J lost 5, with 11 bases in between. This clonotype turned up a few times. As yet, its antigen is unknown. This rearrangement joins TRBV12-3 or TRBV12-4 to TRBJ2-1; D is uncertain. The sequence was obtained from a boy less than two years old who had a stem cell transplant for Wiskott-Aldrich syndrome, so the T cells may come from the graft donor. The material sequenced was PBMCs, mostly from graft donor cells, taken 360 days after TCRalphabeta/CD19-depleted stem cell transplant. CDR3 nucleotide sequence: TGTGCCAGCAGCAGAACTGGGGACAATGAGCAGTTCTTC. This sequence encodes CASSRTGDNEQFF.